This T cell receptor (beta chain) originates from a study of T cell responses to AZD1222 COVID-19 vaccine. Study-wide results and limits: A mostly white British donor set with more females was recruited, and clonal diversity was possibly underestimated. Only after the peak T cell response were repertoires sampled.

Generated by immunoSEQ multiplex PCR, the TCRdb table keeps only in-frame clones and is missing some. The sample consists of about 48,000 clones, 70% to 90% of them appearing once. Points on this clone: What it binds is unknown.

CDR1 SGHRS and CDR2 YFSETQ come from the germline V gene. V was pared by 4 bases and J by 5 bases, with 9 bases of the junction left unmatched. This CDR3 is 16 amino acids long. The sequencing here drew on peripheral blood, taken 28 days after the second AZD1222 dose. The chain carries TRBV5-1 and TRBJ1-6, with 7 bases fitting TRBD1. This TCR was sampled from an adult who received the AZD1222 COVID-19 vaccine. CDR3: CASSPTGINDNSPLHF. The CDR3 nucleotides read TGCGCCAGCAGCCCGACAGGGATCAACGATAATTCACCCCTCCACTTT.